The source of this T cell receptor beta chain is a study of shared clonotypes between healthy human individuals. Every donor, a Caucasian adult, lived in Nashville, Tennessee. Some 29,000 T cell genomes (roughly 0.2 ug DNA) went into each sorted-subset replicate. Profiling relied on immunoSEQ multiplex PCR, and the TCRdb table lists in-frame clones only, not all of them. The data hold millions of clones, with roughly 94% observed a single time. Trimming removed 4 bases from V and 4 bases from J, with 8 bases in between. The CDR3 sequence is 13 residues long. CDR1 is ENHRY and CDR2 is SYGVKD in the germline V gene. Points on this clone: At the DNA level, this CDR3 is encoded by other sequences in the same sample as well.

The J gene is TRBJ2-1, the V gene TRBV10-3; D not certain. The receptor was derived from a man younger than 30 in good health. Sequenced input: naive CD4+ T cells sorted from blood. Subset defined: CD45RA+ positively selected. CDR3 DNA sequence: TGTGCCATCAGTGGAGGCAGTTACAATGAGCAGTTCTTC. Translation gives CAISGGSYNEQFF.